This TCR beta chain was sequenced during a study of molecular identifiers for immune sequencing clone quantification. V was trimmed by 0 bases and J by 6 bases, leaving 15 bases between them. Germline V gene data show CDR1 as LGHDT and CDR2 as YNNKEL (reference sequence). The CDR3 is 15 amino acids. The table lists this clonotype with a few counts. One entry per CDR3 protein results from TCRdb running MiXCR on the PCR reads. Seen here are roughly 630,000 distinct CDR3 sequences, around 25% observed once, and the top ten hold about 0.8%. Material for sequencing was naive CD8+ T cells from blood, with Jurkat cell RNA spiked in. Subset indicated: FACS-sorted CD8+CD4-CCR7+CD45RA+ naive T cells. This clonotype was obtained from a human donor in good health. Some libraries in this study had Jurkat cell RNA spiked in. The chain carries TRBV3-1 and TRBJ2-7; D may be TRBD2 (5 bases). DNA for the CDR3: TGTGCCAGCAGCCAAGATTTGAGGGTTTCAGGCGAGCAGTACTTC. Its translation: CASSQDLRVSGEQYF.